The following is a T cell receptor (beta chain) sequence with its context. The record originates from a study of shared clonotypes between healthy human individuals. The CDR3 spans 16 residues. Trimming pared 3 bases from V and 4 bases from J, leaving 20 bases between. The germline gives CDR1 SGHNT, CDR2 YYREEE (reference sequence). Method: immunoSEQ multiplex PCR; TCRdb's copy keeps in-frame clones and lacks some. The table shows some 500,000 clones, with around three quarters occurring only once. The TCR originated in a woman aged 40 to 50 in good health. Some clones in this sample may be carry-over from other donors' samples. Sequencing was performed on PBMCs. This chain connects TRBV5-4 to TRBJ2-7; D possibly corresponds to TRBD2 (7 bases). CDR3 amino acids: CASSSGPKGGGYEQYF. In nucleotides, the CDR3 is TGTGCCAGCAGCTCAGGCCCGAAGGGGGGGGGTTACGAGCAGTACTTC.